These T cell receptor beta chains were read from a single sample in a study of long-term antiretroviral therapy in people with HIV. The table came from immunoSEQ multiplex PCR; TCRdb's copy has only in-frame clones and leaves some out. This sample carries tens of thousands of clones, around 80% of them seen once, and the ten largest clones take roughly 6.1%. The sample in question was unsorted PBMCs, obtained 0.6 years after starting antiretroviral therapy. These TCRs come from a young man with HIV. Both conserved end residues are part of each CDR3. A D gene is named only where the DNA matches it firmly. Clone size is shown for a subset of rows, as once, few, many or a class of expanded clone.

>NA|TRBV5-6|NA|TRBJ2-7|13
TGTGCCAGCAGCTTTGGAGGTTCCTACGAGCAGTACTTC
CASSFGGSYEQYF
>NA|TRBV4-3|NA|TRBJ2-3|14
TGCGCCAGCAGCCAAGATAGGTCCGGGGATACGCAGTATTTT
CASSQDRSGDTQYF
>NA|TRBV7-9|NA|TRBJ2-7|13
TGTGCCAGCAGCCAGGCAGGGGACTACGAGCAGTACTTC
CASSQAGDYEQYF
>NA|TRBV13|NA|TRBJ2-5|15
TGTGCCAGCATCCCCAGGAGAAGTGGGCAAGAGACCCAGTACTTC
CASIPRRSGQETQYF
>NA|TRBV18|NA|TRBJ2-3|12
TGTGCCAGCTCACCACTCGCAGATACGCAGTATTTT
CASSPLADTQYF
>NA|TRBV7-2|NA|TRBJ1-2|14
TGTGCCAGCAGCTTGGGACGGCCAATCTATGGCTACACCTTC
CASSLGRPIYGYTF
>TRBD1|TRBV5-4|NA|TRBJ1-2|14
TGTGCCAGCAGCCAAAGACAGGGGCCAATCGGCTACACCTTC
CASSQRQGPIGYTF
>NA|TRBV11-2|large|TRBJ2-1|12
TGTGCCAGCAGCACCGGGCCCTCCCTTACCCTCTTC
CASSTGPSLTLF
>NA|TRBV7-9|NA|TRBJ2-5|15
TGTGCCAGCACCTCGGGGAGGGGGCAGCGAGAGACCCAGTACTTC
CASTSGRGQRETQYF
>NA|TRBV5-5|NA|TRBJ2-5|15
TGTGCCAGCAGCGGACAGGGACTAGCACAAGAGACCCAGTACTTC
CASSGQGLAQETQYF
>TRBD1|TRBV9|NA|TRBJ1-3|18
TGTGCCAGCAGCGAGGCACAGGGGAAGGTGGCCTCTGGAAACACCATATATTTT
CASSEAQGKVASGNTIYF
>NA|TRBV6-4|few|TRBJ2-7|13
TGTGCCAGCAGCCGCGGACCGGGCTACGAGCAGTACTTC
CASSRGPGYEQYF
>NA|TRBV6-5|NA|TRBJ2-4|14
TGTGCCAGCAGCCCAGACACAGGGAGAAACATTCAGTACTTC
CASSPDTGRNIQYF
>NA|TRBV2|NA|TRBJ2-1|13
TGTGCCAGCAGTCCCCTTCGGGACAATGAGCAGTTCTTC
CASSPLRDNEQFF
>TRBD2|TRBV6-4|once|TRBJ2-7|19
TGTGCCAGCAGGGAAACCGGGACTAGCGATCCTGGGTCATCCTACGAGCAGTACTTC
CASRETGTSDPGSSYEQYF
>NA|TRBV28|NA|TRBJ1-1|14
TGTGCCAGCAGTTTATCCGTGATAAACACTGAAGCTTTCTTT
CASSLSVINTEAFF
>NA|TRBV10-2|NA|TRBJ2-5|12
TGCGCCAGCAGAGCTAGCCAGGAGACCCAGTACTTC
CASRASQETQYF
>TRBD2|TRBV28|few|TRBJ2-2|15
TGTGCCAGCACTGAACTAGCGGGAGGCACCGGGGAGCTGTTTTTT
CASTELAGGTGELFF
>NA|TRBV5-1|NA|TRBJ2-7|13
TGCGCCAGCTCCCAGGGCCCAACTTCCGAGCAGTACTTC
CASSQGPTSEQYF
>TRBD1|TRBV6-5|NA|TRBJ2-2|14
TGTGCCAGCAATCGGGACAGGGGTACCGGGGAGCTGTTTTTT
CASNRDRGTGELFF
>NA|TRBV5-6|NA|TRBJ2-3|17
TGTGCCAGCAGCTTGTTGATCGGCGGGCCTGGGCGTGATACGCAGTATTTT
CASSLLIGGPGRDTQYF
>NA|TRBV5-1|NA|TRBJ2-5|13
TGCGCCAGCAGCTTAGGCAGCCAAGAGACCCAGTACTTC
CASSLGSQETQYF